This passage covers 24 T cell receptor beta chains from one sample sequenced in a study of T-cell reconstitution after alpha-beta-depleted transplantation in children. The TCRbeta library was prepared with unique molecular identifiers. TCRdb re-called the PCR reads through MiXCR, storing one row per CDR3 protein. The table records about 97,000 distinct CDR3 sequences, under 9% of them present only once. Sequenced material: PBMCs, taken before TCRalphabeta/CD19-depleted stem cell transplant. The receptors derive from a boy aged 2 to 10 with acute lymphoblastic leukemia, due to receive a stem cell transplant.

This clonotype was seen ten or more times. The rearrangement joins TRBV4-3 to TRBJ1-1; the D is unclear. Trimming stripped 0 bases from V and 1 base from J, with 12 bases between. This CDR3 comprises 16 residues. CDR1 is LGHNA, CDR2 YSLEER, per germline. CDR3 amino acids: CASSQDVGSPNTEAFF. DNA of the CDR3: TGCGCCAGCAGCCAAGATGTCGGGTCCCCGAACACTGAAGCTTTCTTT.

Only a few counts were recorded for this clonotype. J is TRBJ1-4 and V is TRBV6-1; TRBD1 is a possible D gene (5 bases). The CDR3 sequence is 16 residues long. From germline, CDR1 is MNHNS and CDR2 SASEGT. The V end lost 3 bases, the J end lost 4 bases, and 15 bases lay between the germline ends. The chain's CDR3 is CASSDDQGGINEKLFF. DNA of the CDR3: TGTGCCAGCAGTGATGACCAGGGAGGCATTAATGAAAAACTGTTTTTT.

This clonotype was counted a few times. The chain has TRBV18 and TRBJ1-2; D uncertain. The CDR3 is made up of 13 amino acids. The V end was cut by 6 bases, the J end by 7 bases, with 15 bases between. The V gene's germline CDR1 is KGHSH and CDR2 LQKENI. The CDR3 spells CASSSDGVVGYTF. CDR3 in DNA: TGTGCCAGCTCGTCCGACGGGGTTGTTGGCTACACCTTC.

This clonotype was observed a handful of times. The gene calls are TRBV5-1 and TRBJ1-2; weak D call: TRBD1 (5 bases). Germline V gene sequence: CDR1 SGHRS, CDR2 YFSETQ. Deletions cut 4 bases from V and 4 bases from J, with 14 bases between. This CDR3 spans 14 amino acids. The CDR3 sequence: CASSPLTGTYGYTF. CDR3 nucleotide sequence: TGCGCCAGCAGCCCACTCACCGGGACCTATGGCTACACCTTC.

The chain carries TRBV7-2 and TRBJ2-5; D remains ambiguous. This CDR3 is built from 15 residues. V lost 5 bases and J lost 4, with 17 bases in between. Germline V lookup: CDR1 SGHTA, CDR2 FQGNSA. The CDR3 DNA sequence: TGTGCCAGCAGCAATCCATCGGCTCCGCGAGAGACCCAGTACTTC. It is translated as CASSNPSAPRETQYF.

This clonotype was picked up many times. The J gene is TRBJ2-1, the V gene TRBV4-3; D may be TRBD2 (7 bases). Germline CDR1 and CDR2: LGHNA and YSLEER. The CDR3 contains 18 residues. V was pared by 0 bases and J by 0 bases, with 15 bases between. CDR3 amino acids: CASSQEGGDKSSYNEQFF. The CDR3 DNA sequence: TGCGCCAGCAGCCAAGAGGGGGGGGACAAGAGCTCCTACAATGAGCAGTTCTTC.

The chain has TRBV29-1 and TRBJ2-5, with 9 bases lining up with TRBD1. The CDR3 has 12 residues. Trimming took 5 bases from V and 3 from J; bases not matched to a gene: 1. Germline loops: CDR1 SQVTM, CDR2 ANQGSEA. Here the CDR3 DNA reads TGCAGCGTTAGGACAGGGGAAGAGACCCAGTACTTC. Translated, it gives CSVRTGEETQYF. The whole variable domain, filled in from reference TRBV29-1 and TRBJ2-5, reads SAVISQKPSRDICQRGTSLTIQCQVDSQVTMMFWYRQQPGQSLTLIATANQGSEATYESGFVIDKFPISRPNLTFSTLTVSNMSPEDSSIYLCSVRTGEETQYFGPGTRLLVL.

Many counts were recorded for this clonotype. The chain employs TRBV7-2 and TRBJ2-5; 7 nucleotides line up with TRBD1. The CDR3 is made up of 15 amino acids. The trim removed 2 bases at V and 4 bases at J, leaving 7 bases unmatched. Germline V CDR1 and CDR2: SGHTA, FQGNSA. As DNA, the CDR3 is TGTGCCAGCAGCTTAACAGGGGCCTTGGCAGAGACCCAGTACTTC. Amino acids: CASSLTGALAETQYF. The whole variable domain, remainder taken from reference TRBV7-2 and TRBJ2-5, is GAGVSQSPSNKVTEKGKDVELRCDPISGHTALYWYRQSLGQGLEFLIYFQGNSAPDKSGLPSDRFSAERTGGSVSTLTIQRTQQEDSAVYLCASSLTGALAETQYFGPGTRLLVL.

The genes are TRBV27 and TRBJ2-5; a possible D gene is TRBD2 (7 bases). Deletions cut 1 base from V and 4 bases from J, with 13 bases between. The CDR3 extends over 15 amino acids. Germline V lookup: CDR1 MNHEY, CDR2 SMNVEV (reference sequence). The CDR3 is CASSLWGGLGETQYF. For the CDR3, the DNA is TGTGCCAGCAGTTTATGGGGGGGGCTTGGAGAGACCCAGTACTTC.

This clonotype was found many times. This rearrangement joins TRBV3-1 to TRBJ2-2, with 8 bases identical to TRBD2. Per germline, CDR1 LGHDT and CDR2 YNNKEL (reference sequence). V trimming: 4 bases; J trimming: 1 base; junction bases outside the gene matches: 8. This CDR3 spans 17 amino acids. This chain's CDR3 is CASSPQRLAMNTGELFF. The CDR3 coding sequence is TGTGCCAGCAGCCCTCAAAGACTAGCGATGAACACCGGGGAGCTGTTTTTT.

This clonotype was seen a handful of times. This chain joins TRBV20-1 and TRBJ2-3; D unclear. The CDR3 length is 12 residues. Germline lookup yields CDR1 DFQATT and CDR2 SNEGSKA (reference sequence). V was shortened by 1 base and J by 4 bases, with 6 bases between the two germline ends. The CDR3 DNA reads as TGCAGTGCTAGAGCTTATTCAGATACGCAGTATTTT. Translating gives CSARAYSDTQYF.

This clonotype occurred many times. J is TRBJ1-2 and V is TRBV29-1, with D possibly matching TRBD1 (6 bases). The CDR3 consists of 11 residues. Trimming left V 4 bases short and J 8 bases short, with 11 bases between. The germline CDR1 and CDR2 sequences are SQVTM and ANQGSEA. CDR3 coding DNA: TGCAGCGTTGGTTCGGGGGGCGGCTACACCTTC. It specifies CSVGSGGGYTF.

In its sample, this clonotype was seen many times. The chain recombines TRBV7-3 with TRBJ2-2; no firm D call. Germline assignment: CDR1 SGHTA and CDR2 FQGTGA. V was clipped by 3 bases and J by 7 bases, with 3 bases between them. The length of the CDR3 is 11 residues. This CDR3 reads CASSFDGELFF. CDR3 coding DNA: TGTGCCAGCAGCTTTGACGGGGAGCTGTTTTTT.

This clonotype was seen repeatedly, ten times or more. CDR3 nucleotide sequence: TGTGCCAGCAGTTACGCGGCAGCCACAGATACGCAGTATTTT. Translated, it gives CASSYAAATDTQYF. V and J are TRBV6-6 and TRBJ2-3, with no clear D. Trimming took off 2 bases at V and 2 bases at J, with 8 bases between the two ends. CDR1 and CDR2 from the germline V gene are MNHNY and SVGAGI (reference sequence). This CDR3 region has 14 residues.

The chain has TRBV11-3 and TRBJ2-3; TRBD2 might be the D (6 bases). The CDR3 consists of 14 residues. Germline CDR1 SGHNT, CDR2 YENEEA. Trimming cost V 5 bases and J 6 bases, with 15 bases left between them. CDR3 DNA: TGTGCCAGCAGCCCCGGGACTGCGAGGGATACGCAGTATTTT. Translation gives CASSPGTARDTQYF.

A note on this clonotype: A much larger clone differs from this one at a single base, so this may be a read error. The chain employs TRBV7-9 and TRBJ2-3, with D perhaps matching TRBD1 (5 bases). The V end was cut by 1 base, the J end by 4 bases, with 6 bases between. The CDR3 has 13 residues. Germline lookup yields CDR1 SEHNR and CDR2 FQNEAQ (reference sequence). Here the CDR3 reads CASSLGGPDTQYF. The DNA for the CDR3 is TGTGCCAGCAGCTTAGGGGGCCCAGATACGCAGTATTTT.

This clonotype has at least ten counts. This rearrangement joins TRBV7-3 to TRBJ2-5, with D unresolved. Trimming removed 2 bases from V and 5 bases from J, with 15 bases in between. The CDR3 extends over 15 amino acids. Germline V gene data show CDR1 as SGHTA and CDR2 as FQGTGA. The CDR3 region has the DNA TGTGCCAGCAGCTTAGCGCCAGGACCCCGTGAGACCCAGTACTTC. Translated: CASSLAPGPRETQYF.

This clonotype was picked up a small number of times. This chain uses TRBV24-1 with TRBJ2-3; D is unresolved. Looked up from germline, CDR1 is KGHDR and CDR2 is SFDVKD. The CDR3 is 15 amino acids. Trimming took off 4 bases at V and 2 bases at J, with 12 bases between the two ends. The CDR3 DNA sequence: TGTGCCACCAGTGAAGGAGCTTTTATCACAGATACGCAGTATTTT. The encoded protein is CATSEGAFITDTQYF.

CDR3 residues: CASSLGQGIYSYGYTF. CDR3 DNA sequence: TGTGCCAGCAGCTTAGGTCAGGGGATATACTCCTATGGCTACACCTTC. The rearrangement uses TRBV7-9 and TRBJ1-2; maybe TRBD1 (6 bases). The CDR3 totals 16 residues. The V gene lost 1 base and the J gene lost 4 bases, with 16 bases spanning the gap. Germline CDR1 is SEHNR and CDR2 is FQNEAQ (reference sequence).

This clonotype was observed many times. The CDR3 bases are TGTGCCAGCAGCGCTTTAGCGGGGGAACCCACAGATACGCAGTATTTT. Protein product: CASSALAGEPTDTQYF. The chain is built from TRBV9 and TRBJ2-3; 9 positions agree with TRBD2. V shed 3 bases and J 2 bases; nucleotides not matched to a gene: 7. The CDR3 covers 16 residues. Looked up from germline, CDR1 is SGDLS and CDR2 is YYNGEE.

This clonotype occurred many times. The chain joins TRBV6-1 to TRBJ2-7, with 9 positions matching TRBD2. Trimming removed 2 bases from V and 1 base from J; junction bases left unmatched: 3. In germline, CDR1 is MNHNS, CDR2 SASEGT. CDR3 size: 15 residues. The CDR3 loop is CASSENLAGSYEQYF. In DNA form, the CDR3 reads TGTGCCAGCAGTGAAAACCTAGCGGGGTCCTACGAGCAGTACTTC.

This clonotype showed up many times. The genes are TRBV6-2 or TRBV6-3 and TRBJ1-1; D gene ambiguous. The CDR3 is 11 residues long. The germline V gene has CDR1 MNHEY and CDR2 SVGEGT. The V and J ends lost 5 bases and 8 bases respectively, with 9 bases between them. CDR3 sequence: CASSPGAEAFF. As DNA, the CDR3 is TGTGCCAGCAGTCCCGGTGCCGAAGCTTTCTTT.

This clonotype came up many times. CDR3 DNA: TGCAGCGTTGATGCAGGTCGGGAAAAACTGTTTTTT. This encodes CSVDAGREKLFF. The V gene is TRBV29-1, the J gene TRBJ1-4; D is unresolved. Germline CDR1 and CDR2: SQVTM and ANQGSEA. V was shortened by 3 bases and J by 8 bases, with 10 bases between the two germline ends. The length of the CDR3 is 12 residues.

This clonotype was recorded at least ten times. V and J are TRBV6-2 or TRBV6-3 and TRBJ1-1; D is unresolved. Germline assignment: CDR1 MNHEY and CDR2 SVGEGT. This CDR3 contains 13 residues. Trimming left V 5 bases short and J 3 bases short, with 10 bases between. The CDR3 loop reads CASSRGVDTEAFF. CDR3 nucleotide sequence: TGTGCCAGCAGTCGAGGAGTGGACACTGAAGCTTTCTTT.